This TCR beta chain was observed in a study of glioma-infiltrating T cells after dendritic cell vaccination. This table comes from immunoSEQ multiplex PCR, and its TCRdb copy is limited to in-frame clones, with some not included. The table has about 50,000 clones, 75% to 90% seen once. As to time point: after dendritic cell vaccination, including at tumor progression/relapse. From germline, CDR1 is MGHRA and CDR2 YSYEKL. V gave up 0 bases and J gave up 4 bases, with 7 bases separating them. This CDR3 is 14 amino acids long. The sequence was collected from a human donor with glioblastoma. V usage is TRBV4-1 and J usage is TRBJ1-5; no firm D call. The sample consisted of blood, taken after dendritic cell vaccination. Here the CDR3 DNA reads TGCGCCAGCAGCCAAGATAGTCTGAATCAGCCCCAGCATTTT. This translates into CASSQDSLNQPQHF.